The rows below give T cell receptor beta chains drawn from one sample of a study of T cell repertoires in cytomegalovirus infection. Each CDR3 protein is one row after TCRdb ran MiXCR on the reads. Of hundreds of thousands of distinct CDR3 sequences in the sample, about 33% were seen once. What these receptors recognize is not known. The sample was cultured PBMCs, taken from culture after CMV antigen stimulation. Receptors originate from a human donor in good health (CMV status not recorded). Some clones in this sample may be carry-over from other donors' samples. Each CDR3 is given with its conserved first and last residue. A D gene is named only where the DNA matches it firmly. Clone size is shown for a subset of rows, as once, few, many or a class of expanded clone.

>TRBV24-1|TRBD2|-|TRBJ2-1
CATSGSGRAGSFSYNEQFF
TGTGCCACCAGTGGGAGTGGCAGAGCGGGATCCTTCTCCTACAATGAGCAGTTCTTC
>TRBV6-1|-|few|TRBJ2-5
CASSYQGTQYF
TGTGCCAGCAGTTATCAGGGTACCCAGTACTTC
>TRBV6-6|-|-|TRBJ2-3
CATRRGSTDTQYF
TGTGCCACCAGAAGAGGCAGCACAGATACGCAGTATTTT
>TRBV7-8|-|few|TRBJ1-5
CASSSTGQPQHF
TGTGCCAGCAGCTCAACGGGACAGCCCCAGCATTTT
>TRBV7-6|-|few|TRBJ2-7
CASSKGQGGTYEQYF
TGTGCCAGCAGCAAAGGACAGGGAGGGACCTACGAGCAGTACTTC
>TRBV20-1|-|-|TRBJ1-6
CSARTSGGRSNSPLHF
TGCAGTGCTAGAACCTCGGGGGGCAGGAGCAATTCACCCCTCCACTTT
>TRBV24-1|-|few|TRBJ2-3
CATSEKDRADTQYF
TGTGCCACCAGTGAGAAGGATCGGGCAGATACGCAGTATTTT
>TRBV19|-|-|TRBJ1-2
CASSPPSLSNGYTF
TGTGCCAGTAGTCCCCCATCATTAAGCAATGGCTACACCTTC
>TRBV6-1|-|-|TRBJ1-5
CASRVGLGQPQHF
TGTGCCAGCAGGGTCGGGTTAGGGCAGCCCCAGCATTTT
>TRBV12-3/TRBV12-4|-|many|TRBJ2-7
CASSLAGEVYEQYF
TGTGCCAGCAGCTTAGCCGGCGAGGTCTACGAGCAGTACTTC
>TRBV5-4|-|few|TRBJ2-2
CASSLRLLTVPGELFF
TGTGCCAGCAGCTTGCGACTTCTTACCGTCCCCGGGGAGCTGTTTTTT
>TRBV7-3|TRBD1|-|TRBJ1-2
CASSLQGDYGYTF
TGTGCCAGCAGCCTACAGGGGGACTATGGCTACACCTTC
>TRBV12-3/TRBV12-4|TRBD1|-|TRBJ2-4
CASSLGQGVAKNIQYF
TGTGCCAGCAGTTTAGGGCAGGGGGTGGCCAAAAACATTCAGTACTTC
>TRBV12-3/TRBV12-4|-|-|TRBJ2-6
CASSLEIAVSGANVLTF
TGTGCCAGCAGTTTAGAAATAGCAGTCTCTGGGGCCAACGTCCTGACTTTC
>TRBV12-3/TRBV12-4|-|-|TRBJ1-3
CASSPLGGDGNTIYF
TGTGCCAGCAGCCCGCTGGGAGGGGATGGAAACACCATATATTTT
>TRBV6-2/TRBV6-3|-|few|TRBJ2-1
CASSLRLRGQFF
TGTGCCAGCAGCCTAAGGTTGAGGGGGCAGTTCTTC
>TRBV2|-|once|TRBJ1-2
CASSDDGRYGYTF
TGTGCCAGCAGTGACGATGGTCGCTATGGCTACACCTTC
>TRBV10-3|TRBD1|-|TRBJ2-5
CATRTGAVQETQYF
TGTGCCACCCGGACAGGGGCAGTCCAAGAGACCCAGTACTTC
>TRBV6-2/TRBV6-3|TRBD2|many|TRBJ2-5
CASSPRAGAGETQYF
TGTGCCAGCAGTCCCCGTGCGGGAGCAGGGGAGACCCAGTACTTC
>TRBV4-1|-|few|TRBJ2-3
CASSQPGADFTDTQYF
TGCGCCAGCAGCCAACCCGGTGCGGACTTCACAGATACGCAGTATTTT
>TRBV12-3/TRBV12-4|-|-|TRBJ1-5
CASSWYPPPGGNQPQHF
TGTGCCAGCAGTTGGTATCCTCCGCCGGGCGGCAATCAGCCCCAGCATTTT
>TRBV12-3/TRBV12-4|TRBD2|many|TRBJ2-2
CASSPQALAGAGELFF
TGTGCCAGCAGTCCGCAGGCACTAGCGGGAGCCGGGGAGCTGTTTTTT
>TRBV5-6|TRBD1|few|TRBJ1-2
CASSRDREYGYTF
TGTGCCAGCAGCAGGGACAGGGAGTATGGCTACACCTTC
>TRBV12-3/TRBV12-4|TRBD1|-|TRBJ2-2
CASTPTGTTGELFF
TGTGCCAGCACCCCGACAGGGACCACCGGGGAGCTGTTTTTT
>TRBV10-1|-|-|TRBJ1-1
CASSELRPRNTEAFF
TGCGCCAGCAGTGAGTTGCGACCACGGAACACTGAAGCTTTCTTT
>TRBV7-2|-|many|TRBJ2-2
CASSTDSTNTGELFF
TGTGCCAGCAGCACGGACAGTACGAACACCGGGGAGCTGTTTTTT
>TRBV7-2|TRBD2|many|TRBJ2-7
CASSLFSGSVGEQYF
TGTGCCAGCAGCTTATTTAGCGGGAGTGTCGGCGAGCAGTACTTC
>TRBV15|TRBD1|-|TRBJ1-2
CATAPNEGGDYGYTF
TGTGCCACCGCCCCCAACGAAGGGGGCGACTATGGCTACACCTTC
>TRBV2|-|-|TRBJ2-7
CANALGQRATYEQYF
TGTGCCAACGCCCTTGGGCAGCGGGCGACCTACGAGCAGTACTTC
>TRBV12-3/TRBV12-4|TRBD1|many|TRBJ2-7
CASSTGQELTYEQYF
TGTGCCAGCAGTACCGGACAGGAACTAACCTACGAGCAGTACTTC
>TRBV7-8|TRBD1|-|TRBJ1-5
CASSTRTGNNQPQHF
TGTGCCAGCAGCACCCGGACAGGGAACAATCAGCCCCAGCATTTT
>TRBV7-2|-|-|TRBJ2-2
CASSPVRELFF
TGTGCCAGCAGCCCCGTTAGGGAGCTGTTTTTT
>TRBV12-3/TRBV12-4|-|-|TRBJ2-2
CASRRLDTGELFF
TGTGCCAGCCGCCGTTTAGACACCGGGGAGCTGTTTTTT
>TRBV6-2/TRBV6-3|TRBD2|-|TRBJ2-5
CASNQAGVSQETQYF
TGTGCCAGCAATCAAGCGGGAGTGTCCCAAGAGACCCAGTACTTC
>TRBV6-5|-|few|TRBJ1-5
CASSYVSASGQHF
TGTGCCAGCAGTTACGTGTCGGCGTCAGGCCAGCATTTT
>TRBV19|TRBD1|few|TRBJ1-2
CASSIQGARGYTF
TGTGCCAGTAGTATACAGGGGGCACGGGGCTACACCTTC
>TRBV5-6|-|-|TRBJ2-5
CASSLAQAEETQYF
TGTGCCAGCAGCTTGGCACAGGCAGAAGAGACCCAGTACTTC
>TRBV7-2|TRBD2|-|TRBJ2-3
CASSLAMLAGTDTQYF
TGTGCCAGCAGCTTAGCGATGCTAGCGGGCACAGATACGCAGTATTTT
>TRBV9|-|-|TRBJ2-5
CASSVEDRLWGRETQYF
TGTGCCAGCAGCGTAGAGGACCGACTATGGGGCAGAGAGACCCAGTACTTC
>TRBV11-2|-|-|TRBJ1-6
CASHMKYNSPLHF
TGTGCCAGCCATATGAAATATAATTCACCCCTCCACTTT
>TRBV5-6|-|-|TRBJ2-2
CASSERTENTGELFF
TGTGCCAGCAGCGAAAGGACAGAGAACACCGGGGAGCTGTTTTTT
>TRBV28|TRBD2|few|TRBJ2-1
CASPPSGSGNEQFF
TGTGCCAGCCCCCCTAGCGGGAGTGGGAATGAGCAGTTCTTC
>TRBV6-1|-|-|TRBJ2-4
CASSEVHYSIQYF
TGTGCCAGCAGTGAAGTCCATTATAGCATTCAGTACTTC
>TRBV24-1|-|once|TRBJ2-3
CATSRQNGDTQYF
TGTGCCACCAGCCGCCAGAACGGGGATACGCAGTATTTT
>TRBV27|-|few|TRBJ2-1
CAPEHGEVGLGEQFF
TGTGCCCCGGAACACGGCGAGGTCGGGTTGGGTGAGCAGTTCTTC
>TRBV19|TRBD1|few|TRBJ2-5
CASQNRGQETQYF
TGTGCCAGCCAAAACAGGGGCCAAGAGACCCAGTACTTC